This TCR beta chain was profiled in a study of blood T cell repertoires in COVID-19. The CDR3 extends over 17 amino acids. The germline V and J ends were trimmed by 0 bases and 0 bases, with 13 bases remaining between them. Germline V gives CDR1 SGHTS, CDR2 YDEGEE. Authors' analysis steps: Reference gene primer amplification yielded estimated nucleated cell counts. The repertoire was sequenced with immunoSEQ multiplex PCR; TCRdb's copy has only in-frame clones and lacks some. D and trimming were read from the DNA, whereas the V and J calls and clone size are those reported in that table. The table records 190,000 or so clones, about three quarters of them present only once.

This clonotype was obtained from a woman older than 75 with active or convalescent COVID-19. The chain employs TRBV5-8 and TRBJ2-4, with D possibly being TRBD1 (5 bases). Sequencing input: peripheral blood. The CDR3 nucleotides read TGTGCCAGCAGCTTGGCCAGGGCAGATCTAGCCAAAAACATTCAGTACTTC. This sequence encodes CASSLARADLAKNIQYF.